These 23 T cell receptor beta chains came from one sample sequenced in a study of tumor-infiltrating lymphocytes in primary liver carcinoma (dated by TCRdb to the late 2010s). Sequencing instrument: Illumina HiSeq 2500. Using a constant-region primer and ProtoScript II reverse transcriptase, TCRbeta-specific cDNA was reverse-transcribed from roughly 460 ng total RNA. Construction of the TCRbeta libraries relied on three nested rounds of multiplex PCR, following a slightly modified ARM-PCR procedure. The first two PCR rounds used multiplex TRBV1-TRBV30 forward primers with a Cbeta reverse primer, each for approximately 11 cycles. TCRdb redid the processing of the public reads, applying fastp at Q25 and MiXCR, and retained in-frame beta chains. Each CDR3 protein gets just one entry, which takes the most common genes and DNA from the rows behind it. For this sample the table gives more than 70,000 distinct CDR3 sequences, of which 72% were detected only once. Roughly a fifth of the sample belongs to the ten largest clones.

Without any cell sorting, total RNA and DNA were extracted together from around 20-30 mg of bulk tissue using the AllPrep DNA/RNA mini kit. The sample was liver tumor tissue from sampling region 1. In the paper's terms, the cell subset or site label means: tumor region T1, superior pole. Receptors were obtained from a man aged 35 to 55 with primary liver carcinoma and hepatitis B virus infection.

V gene TRBV7-8 combines with J gene TRBJ2-3, with 10 bases fitting TRBD2. Germline values: CDR1 SGHVS, CDR2 FQNEAQ. Unmatched junction bases numbered 13, after V lost 0 bases and J lost 10 bases. This CDR3 is built from 17 residues. CDR3 sequence (DNA): TGTGCCAGCAGCTTAGCCCAAGCGGGAGGGCCACATGACGCGCAGTATTTT. Translated: CASSLAQAGGPHDAQYF.

In this sample, this clonotype turned up a few times. This rearrangement joins TRBV21-1 to TRBJ2-7; the table names TRBD1, a call not compared with the DNA. TRBV21-1 is a documented pseudogene. The CDR3 spans 13 residues. CDR3 in DNA: TGTGCCAGCATCCAATCCCCCAGGTACGGGCAGTACTTC. Its translation: CASIQSPRYGQYF.

About this clonotype: Mismatch with germline at one junction end may stem from a read error. The V call is TRBV6-5, the J call TRBJ1-4; D might be TRBD1 (6 bases). Germline values: CDR1 MNHEY, CDR2 SVGAGI. This CDR3 is 19 amino acids long. For the CDR3, the DNA is TGTGCCAACAGCTATAGGCCTCCTTCGGGGGCGGCAAATAATGAAAAACTGTTCTTT. It encodes CANSYRPPSGAANNEKLFF.

V and J are TRBV28 and TRBJ2-1, with TRBD2 identical over 8 bases. CDR1 MDHEN and CDR2 SYDVKM come from the germline V gene. V lost 6 bases to trimming and J lost 5 bases; unmatched junction nucleotides: 15. The CDR3 is 17 amino acids. Here the CDR3 DNA reads TGTGCCAGCAGCCCCTCTTTCGGGAGGGGGAACCACAATGAGCAGTTCTTC. Protein product: CASSPSFGRGNHNEQFF.

The V gene is TRBV29-1, the J gene TRBJ2-5; TRBD2 is a possible D gene (5 bases). CDR1 is SQVTM, CDR2 ANQGSEA, per germline. The CDR3 covers 13 residues. The CDR3 sequence: CNIDTGNGETQYF. The DNA for the CDR3 is TGCAACATTGACACGGGGAATGGAGAGACCCAGTACTTC.

As regards this clonotype: An end of the junction differs from the germline gene, which may be a read error. CDR3 sequence: CASGYVWVRGLTDMQYF. CDR3 bases: TGTGCCAGCGGTTACGTCTGGGTCAGGGGGCTGACAGATATGCAGTATTTT. The gene calls are TRBV6-6 and TRBJ2-3; 8 bases line up with TRBD1. The CDR3 totals 17 residues. In germline, CDR1 is MNHNY, CDR2 SVGAGI (reference sequence).

This clonotype showed up many times. The chain couples TRBV28 to TRBJ2-7; no clear D gene. Germline V lookup: CDR1 MDHEN, CDR2 SYDVKM. The CDR3 has 13 amino acids. V was shortened by 5 bases and J by 0 bases, with 8 bases between the two germline ends. DNA of the CDR3: TGTGCCAGCAGTGGCCTTAGCTCCTACGAGCAGTACTTC. Protein: CASSGLSSYEQYF.

The chain joins TRBV12-3 or TRBV12-4 to TRBJ1-4, with 8 bases that match TRBD1. The CDR3 covers 14 residues. V dropped 6 bases and J dropped 11; count of bases not matched to a gene: 11. CDR3 region: CASRRGQAIEKLFF. CDR3 bases: TGTGCCAGCAGGCGGGGACAGGCTATTGAGAAACTGTTTTTT.

Worth noting for this clonotype: It may be a read error: a sequence one base away is much more abundant. The chain carries TRBV24-1 and TRBJ1-5; the D is unclear. V was clipped by 4 bases and J by 4 bases, with 10 bases between them. This CDR3 is built from 14 residues. Per the germline V gene, CDR1 is KGHDR and CDR2 is SFDVKD. The CDR3 DNA follows: TGTGCCACCAGTGAGGGCATGTTTAATCAGCCCCAGCATTTT. As protein: CATSEGMFNQPQHF.

The chain joins TRBV6-6 to TRBJ2-5; D unresolved. The V gene's germline CDR1 is MNHNY and CDR2 SVGAGI (reference sequence). The CDR3 length is 12 residues. Deletions cut 5 bases from V and 4 bases from J, with 8 bases between. Here the CDR3 DNA reads TGTGCCAGCAGTCTGTACCGAGAGACCCAGTACTTC. Its protein is CASSLYRETQYF.

The chain joins TRBV29-1 to TRBJ1-2; perhaps TRBD1 as D (5 bases). The germline V gene has CDR1 SQVTM and CDR2 ANQGSEA. V dropped 5 bases and J dropped 4 bases, with 14 bases sitting between them. This CDR3 is 13 amino acids long. The DNA of the CDR3 is TGCAGCGTTTCCGACAGCGAAATCTATGGCTACACCTTC. As protein: CSVSDSEIYGYTF.

The chain employs TRBV7-9 and TRBJ1-6; no clear D gene. Per germline, CDR1 SEHNR and CDR2 FQNEAQ (reference sequence). Trimming pared 9 bases from V and 5 bases from J, leaving 14 bases between. The CDR3 extends over 14 amino acids. DNA of the CDR3: TGTGCCAGTAGCATAGATTTCAATAATTCACCCCTCCACTTT. Translation: CASSIDFNNSPLHF.

Concerning this clonotype itself: A much larger clone differs by one base, so this may be a read error. V and J are TRBV6-6 and TRBJ1-5; 7 nucleotides align to TRBD1. Trimming took 7 bases from V and 9 from J; bases not matched to a gene: 12. Germline V gene data show CDR1 as MNHNY and CDR2 as SVGAGI (reference sequence). This CDR3 has 14 residues. The CDR3 region is CASTEQGSGRPQHF. In DNA form, the CDR3 reads TGTGCCAGCACTGAACAGGGGTCCGGTCGGCCCCAGCATTTT.

To note about this clonotype: The junction departs from the called germline gene at one end, perhaps through a read error. The rearrangement joins TRBV11-2 to TRBJ2-6, with 10 bases aligning to TRBD2. Germline V gene sequence: CDR1 SGHAT, CDR2 FQNNGV. CDR3 length equals 19 residues. The CDR3 region is CASSSRLAGFFSGANILTF. CDR3 DNA: TGTGCCAGTAGCTCCAGACTAGCGGGTTTCTTCTCTGGGGCCAACATCCTGACTTTC. The whole variable domain, filled in from reference TRBV11-2 and TRBJ2-6, reads EAGVAQSPRYKIIEKRQSVAFWCNPISGHATLYWYQQILGQGPKLLIQFQNNGVVDDSQLPKDRFSAERLKGVDSTLKIQPAKLEDSAVYLCASSSRLAGFFSGANILTFGAGSRLTVL.

The V call is TRBV30, the J call TRBJ2-1; possible D gene TRBD2, 5 bases. CDR1 is GTSNPN, CDR2 SVGIG, per germline (reference sequence). This CDR3 is 13 amino acids long. Trimming stripped 2 bases from V and 8 bases from J, with 13 bases between. The CDR3 sequence is CAWSYMVRDEQFF. The DNA for the CDR3 is TGTGCCTGGAGTTACATGGTGAGGGATGAGCAGTTCTTC.

With regard to this clonotype: The conserved final phenylalanine or tryptophan is absent from the CDR3, which likely points to a read error. The DNA is left out, because the CDR3 cannot be placed on it with certainty; the CDR3 is given as TCRdb lists it. The chain joins TRBV12-3 or TRBV12-4 to TRBJ2-6; TRBD1 was called by the table and not checked on the DNA. 17 amino acids form the CDR3, both terminal residues included. The CDR3 here is CASTIGRGGSGANVLAL.

The genes are TRBV5-1 and TRBJ2-4; D is perhaps TRBD1 or TRBD2 (5 bases each). Germline lookup yields CDR1 SGHRS and CDR2 YFSETQ. The V gene lost 4 bases and the J gene lost 0 bases, with 23 bases spanning the gap. This CDR3 spans 19 amino acids. The DNA for the CDR3 is TGCGCCAGCAGCGCCACCATCTCTAGCAGGGAAATAGCCAAAAACATTCAGTACTTC. The encoded protein is CASSATISSREIAKNIQYF.

This clonotype was recorded a few times. CDR3 sequence: CSSGAEGNEQFF. Written as DNA, the CDR3 is TGCAGTTCCGGGGCTGAGGGCAATGAGCAGTTCTTC. The chain uses TRBV20-1 and TRBJ2-1; D is tentatively TRBD1 or TRBD2 (5 bases each). This CDR3 comprises 12 residues. Germline loops: CDR1 DFQATT, CDR2 SNEGSKA (reference sequence). The germline V and J ends were trimmed by 8 bases and 6 bases, with 14 bases remaining between them.

This clonotype was counted between two and nine times. V usage is TRBV11-2 and J usage is TRBJ2-7, with 15 bases fitting TRBD2. The CDR3 loop spans 18 amino acids. Per germline, CDR1 SGHAT and CDR2 FQNNGV. The junction had 13 bases not matched to a gene; V was cut back by 6 bases and J by 4 bases. The CDR3 coding sequence is TGTGCCAGCAGTTCATCAGTTGGACTAGCGGGAGGGGGGTACGAGCAGTACTTC. The encoded protein is CASSSSVGLAGGGYEQYF.

To note about this clonotype: The germline gene is not matched at one end of the junction; a read error may be the cause. The chain uses TRBV7-9 and TRBJ1-2; a weak D match, TRBD1 (6 bases). The CDR3 runs to 16 residues. Germline CDR1 and CDR2: SEHNR and FQNEAQ (reference sequence). As DNA, the CDR3 is TGTGCCAGCAACTTAGCCCCTACAGGGCAAGGGGATGACTACACCTTC. Translated, it gives CASNLAPTGQGDDYTF.

Concerning this clonotype: The germline gene is not matched at one end of the junction; a read error may be the cause. The chain has TRBV6-5 and TRBJ1-1; unclear D gene. The CDR3 spans 14 residues. Per germline, CDR1 MNHEY and CDR2 SVGAGI. The CDR3 DNA sequence: TGTGCCAGCAGTCCGGGAGGGATGAACATTGAAACTTTCTTT. It translates to CASSPGGMNIETFF.

This clonotype was seen ten or more times. This chain connects TRBV12-3 or TRBV12-4 to TRBJ1-1; D is possibly TRBD1 (6 bases). The V end lost 4 bases, the J end lost 6 bases, and 9 bases lay between the germline ends. The CDR3 extends over 12 amino acids. Here the CDR3 DNA reads TGTGCCAGCAGTTCTGACAGGTCTGAAGCTTTCTTT. Translation gives CASSSDRSEAFF.

Turning to this clonotype: Its ends do not fully match the called genes, so a read error is possible. The V call is TRBV19, the J call TRBJ2-4; D is ambiguous. The CDR3 is 14 amino acids. Germline V gives CDR1 LNHDA, CDR2 SQIVND (reference sequence). The CDR3 nucleotides are TGTGCCAGTAGTATGAAGGCTGTTGCAAACATTCAGCACTTC. Protein product: CASSMKAVANIQHF.